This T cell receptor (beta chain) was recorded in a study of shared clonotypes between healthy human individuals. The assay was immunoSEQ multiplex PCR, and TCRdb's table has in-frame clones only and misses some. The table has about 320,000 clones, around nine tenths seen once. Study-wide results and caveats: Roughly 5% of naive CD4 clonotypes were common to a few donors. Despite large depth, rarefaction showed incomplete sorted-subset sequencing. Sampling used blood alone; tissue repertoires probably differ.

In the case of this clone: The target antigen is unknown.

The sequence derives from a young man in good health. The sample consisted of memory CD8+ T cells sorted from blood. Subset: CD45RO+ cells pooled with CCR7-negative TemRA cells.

CDR3 nucleotides: TGTGCCAGCAGCTTAGAGAGATGGACTAAATCCTACAATGAGCAGTTCTTC. Its protein is CASSLERWTKSYNEQFF. The chain has TRBV11-2 and TRBJ2-1, with D perhaps matching TRBD2 (6 bases). The V gene's germline CDR1 is SGHAT and CDR2 FQNNGV. Trimming took off 0 bases at V and 1 base at J, with 13 bases between the two ends. The CDR3 extends over 17 amino acids.